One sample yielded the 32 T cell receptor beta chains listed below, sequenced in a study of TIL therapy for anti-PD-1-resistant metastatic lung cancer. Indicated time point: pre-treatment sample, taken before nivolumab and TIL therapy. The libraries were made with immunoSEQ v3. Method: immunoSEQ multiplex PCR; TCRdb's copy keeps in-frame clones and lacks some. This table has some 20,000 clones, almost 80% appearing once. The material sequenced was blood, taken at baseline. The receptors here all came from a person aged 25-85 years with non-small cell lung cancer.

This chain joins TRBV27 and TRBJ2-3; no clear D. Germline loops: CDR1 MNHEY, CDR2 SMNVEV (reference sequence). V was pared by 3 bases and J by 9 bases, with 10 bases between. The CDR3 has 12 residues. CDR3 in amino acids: CASSFWMGTQYF. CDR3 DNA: TGTGCCAGCAGTTTCTGGATGGGCACGCAGTATTTT.

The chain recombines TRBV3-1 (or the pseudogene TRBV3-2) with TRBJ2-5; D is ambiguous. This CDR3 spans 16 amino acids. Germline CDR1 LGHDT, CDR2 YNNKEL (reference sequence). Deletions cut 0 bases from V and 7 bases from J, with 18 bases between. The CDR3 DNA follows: TGTGCCAGCAGCCAAGAAGGACGGGCCTTTTCCTTGACCCAGTACTTC. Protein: CASSQEGRAFSLTQYF.

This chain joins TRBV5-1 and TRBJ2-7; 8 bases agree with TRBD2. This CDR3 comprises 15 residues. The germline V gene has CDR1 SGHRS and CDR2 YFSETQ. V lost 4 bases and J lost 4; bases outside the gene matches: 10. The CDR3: CASSRISGVGYEQYF. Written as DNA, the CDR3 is TGCGCCAGCAGCAGGATTAGCGGGGTTGGTTACGAGCAGTACTTC.

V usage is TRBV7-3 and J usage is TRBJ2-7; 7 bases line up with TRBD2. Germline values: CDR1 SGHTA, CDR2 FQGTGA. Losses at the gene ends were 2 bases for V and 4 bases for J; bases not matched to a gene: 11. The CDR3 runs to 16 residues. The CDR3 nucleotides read TGTGCCAGCAGCTTAGGAGCGGGGCCCGGCGGGTACGAGCAGTACTTC. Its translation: CASSLGAGPGGYEQYF. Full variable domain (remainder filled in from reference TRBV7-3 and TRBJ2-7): GAGVSQTPSNKVTEKGKYVELRCDPISGHTALYWYRQSLGQGPEFLIYFQGTGAADDSGLPNDRFFAVRPEGSVSTLKIQRTERGDSAVYLCASSLGAGPGGYEQYFGPGTRLTVT.

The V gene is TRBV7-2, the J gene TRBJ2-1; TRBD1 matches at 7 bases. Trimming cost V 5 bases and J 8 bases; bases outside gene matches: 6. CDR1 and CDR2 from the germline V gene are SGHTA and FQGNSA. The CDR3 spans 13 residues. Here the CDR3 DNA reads TGTGCCAGCAGCCCACAGGGGACACATGAGCAGTTCTTC. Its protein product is CASSPQGTHEQFF.

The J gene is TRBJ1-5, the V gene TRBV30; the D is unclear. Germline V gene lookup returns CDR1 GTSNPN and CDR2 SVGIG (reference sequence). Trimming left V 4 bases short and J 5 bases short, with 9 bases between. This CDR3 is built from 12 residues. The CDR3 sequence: CAWTDGYQPQHF. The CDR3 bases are TGTGCCTGGACCGACGGGTATCAGCCCCAGCATTTT.

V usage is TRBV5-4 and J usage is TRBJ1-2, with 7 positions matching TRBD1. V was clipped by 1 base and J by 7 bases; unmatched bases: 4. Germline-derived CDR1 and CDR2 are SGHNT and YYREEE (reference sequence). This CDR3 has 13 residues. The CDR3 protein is CASSLTGEAGYTF. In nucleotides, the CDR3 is TGTGCCAGCAGCTTGACAGGGGAAGCTGGCTACACCTTC.

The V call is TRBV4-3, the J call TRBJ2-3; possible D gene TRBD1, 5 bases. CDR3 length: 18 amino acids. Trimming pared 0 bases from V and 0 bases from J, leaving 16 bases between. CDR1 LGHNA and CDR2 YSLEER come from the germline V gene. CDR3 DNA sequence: TGCGCCAGCAGCCAAGATAAGAGACAGTCCCCTAGCACAGATACGCAGTATTTT. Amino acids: CASSQDKRQSPSTDTQYF.

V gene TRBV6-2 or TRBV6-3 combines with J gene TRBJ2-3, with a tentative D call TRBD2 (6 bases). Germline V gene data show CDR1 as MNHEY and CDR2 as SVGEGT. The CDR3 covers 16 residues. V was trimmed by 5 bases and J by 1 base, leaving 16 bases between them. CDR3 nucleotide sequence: TGTGCCAGCAGTCCGGGACTCCGGATAGGCACAGATACGCAGTATTTT. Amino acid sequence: CASSPGLRIGTDTQYF.

The CDR3 nucleotides are TGTGCCAGCAGCCCAGGGCCCTTACAGGAGTTCCAATCTGGGGCCAACGTCCTGACTTTC. It specifies CASSPGPLQEFQSGANVLTF. The chain uses TRBV9 and TRBJ2-6, with a weak D call TRBD1 (5 bases). Trimming removed 4 bases at V and 1 base at J, with 24 bases between. The CDR3 consists of 20 residues. Per the germline V gene, CDR1 is SGDLS and CDR2 is YYNGEE.

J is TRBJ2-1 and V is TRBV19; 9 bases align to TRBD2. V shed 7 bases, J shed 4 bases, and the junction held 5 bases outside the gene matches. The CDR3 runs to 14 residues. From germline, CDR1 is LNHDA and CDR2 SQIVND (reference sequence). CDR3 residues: CASTRLAGYNEQFF. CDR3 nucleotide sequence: TGTGCCAGTACCCGTCTAGCGGGATACAATGAGCAGTTCTTC.

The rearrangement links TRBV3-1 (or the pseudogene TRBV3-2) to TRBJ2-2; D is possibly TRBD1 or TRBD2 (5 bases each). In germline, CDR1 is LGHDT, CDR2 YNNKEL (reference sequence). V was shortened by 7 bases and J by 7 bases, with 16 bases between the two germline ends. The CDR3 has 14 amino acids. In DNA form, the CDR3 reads TGTGCCAGCACCCGAGCCGGGGCCTACGGGGAGCTGTTTTTT. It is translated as CASTRAGAYGELFF.

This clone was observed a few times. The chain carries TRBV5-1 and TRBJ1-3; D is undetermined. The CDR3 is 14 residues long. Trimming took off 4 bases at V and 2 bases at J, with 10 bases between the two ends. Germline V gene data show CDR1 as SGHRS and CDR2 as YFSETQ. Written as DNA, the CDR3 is TGCGCCAGCAGCCCCGGGTCAGCTGGAAACACCATATATTTT. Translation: CASSPGSAGNTIYF. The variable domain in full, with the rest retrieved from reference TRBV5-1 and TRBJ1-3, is KAGVTQTPRYLIKTRGQQVTLSCSPISGHRSVSWYQQTPGQGLQFLFEYFSETQRNKGNFPGRFSGRQFSNSRSEMNVSTLELGDSALYLCASSPGSAGNTIYFGEGSWLTVV.

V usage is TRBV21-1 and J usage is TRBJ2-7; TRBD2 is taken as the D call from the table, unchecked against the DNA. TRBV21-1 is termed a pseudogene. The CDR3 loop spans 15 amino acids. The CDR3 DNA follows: TGTGCCAGCAGCGAAATGGAGGGTAGGCCCTACGAGCAGTACTTC. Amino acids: CASSEMEGRPYEQYF.

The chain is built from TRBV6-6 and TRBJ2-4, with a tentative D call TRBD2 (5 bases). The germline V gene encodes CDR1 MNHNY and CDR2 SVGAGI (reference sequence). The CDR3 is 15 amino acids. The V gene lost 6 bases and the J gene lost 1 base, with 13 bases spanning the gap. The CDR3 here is CASSVPGNAKNIQYF. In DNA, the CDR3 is TGTGCCAGCAGCGTTCCCGGGAATGCCAAAAACATTCAGTACTTC.

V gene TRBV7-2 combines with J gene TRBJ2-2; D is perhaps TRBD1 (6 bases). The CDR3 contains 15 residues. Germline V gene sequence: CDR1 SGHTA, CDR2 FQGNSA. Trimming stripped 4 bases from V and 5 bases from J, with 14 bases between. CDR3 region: CASSSNRDRTGELFF. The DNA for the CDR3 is TGTGCCAGCAGCTCAAACAGGGATAGGACCGGGGAGCTGTTTTTT. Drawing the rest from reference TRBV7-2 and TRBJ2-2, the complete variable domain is GAGVSQSPSNKVTEKGKDVELRCDPISGHTALYWYRQSLGQGLEFLIYFQGNSAPDKSGLPSDRFSAERTGGSVSTLTIQRTQQEDSAVYLCASSSNRDRTGELFFGEGSRLTVL.

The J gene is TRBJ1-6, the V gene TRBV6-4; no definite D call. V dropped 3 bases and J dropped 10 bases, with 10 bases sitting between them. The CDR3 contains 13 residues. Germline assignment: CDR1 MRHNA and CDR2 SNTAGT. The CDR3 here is CASSEVSGSPLHF. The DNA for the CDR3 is TGTGCCAGCAGTGAAGTATCAGGATCACCCCTCCACTTT.

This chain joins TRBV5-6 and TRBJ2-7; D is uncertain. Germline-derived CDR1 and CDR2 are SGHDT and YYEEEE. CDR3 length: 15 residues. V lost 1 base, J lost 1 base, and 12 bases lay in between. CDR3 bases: TGTGCCAGCAGCTTGAAGGGATTTAGGTCCTACGAGCAGTACTTC. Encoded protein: CASSLKGFRSYEQYF.

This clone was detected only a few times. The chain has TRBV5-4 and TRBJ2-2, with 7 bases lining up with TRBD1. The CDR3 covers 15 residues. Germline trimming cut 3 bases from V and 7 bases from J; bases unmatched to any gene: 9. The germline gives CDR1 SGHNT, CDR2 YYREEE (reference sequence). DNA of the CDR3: TGTGCCAGCAGCTCGAGGGGGCGGCCCGGCGGGGAGCTGTTTTTT. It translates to CASSSRGRPGGELFF.

The CDR3 bases are TGTGCCAGCAGTTCAACTTACAGGGTCTCCTACGAGCAGTACTTC. This encodes CASSSTYRVSYEQYF. The chain has TRBV28 and TRBJ2-7; D is perhaps TRBD1 (6 bases). The CDR3 is made up of 15 amino acids. Germline-derived CDR1 and CDR2 are MDHEN and SYDVKM. V was cut by 4 bases and J by 0 bases, with 13 bases left in between. The full variable domain, completed using reference TRBV28 and TRBJ2-7, is DVKVTQSSRYLVKRTGEKVFLECVQDMDHENMFWYRQDPGLGLRLIYFSYDVKMKEKGDIPEGYSVSREKKERFSLILESASTNQTSMYLCASSSTYRVSYEQYFGPGTRLTVT.

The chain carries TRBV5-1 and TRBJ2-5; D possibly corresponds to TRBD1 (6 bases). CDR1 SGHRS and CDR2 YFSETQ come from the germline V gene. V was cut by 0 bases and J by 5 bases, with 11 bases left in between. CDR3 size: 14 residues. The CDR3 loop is CASSLVPGAETQYF. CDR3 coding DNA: TGCGCCAGCAGCTTGGTTCCAGGGGCCGAGACCCAGTACTTC.

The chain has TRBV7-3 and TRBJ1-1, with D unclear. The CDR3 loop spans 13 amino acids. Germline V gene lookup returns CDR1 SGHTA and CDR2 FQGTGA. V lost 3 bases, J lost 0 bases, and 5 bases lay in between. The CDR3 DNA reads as TGTGCCAGCAGCTTTGGGCTGAACACTGAAGCTTTCTTT. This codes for CASSFGLNTEAFF.

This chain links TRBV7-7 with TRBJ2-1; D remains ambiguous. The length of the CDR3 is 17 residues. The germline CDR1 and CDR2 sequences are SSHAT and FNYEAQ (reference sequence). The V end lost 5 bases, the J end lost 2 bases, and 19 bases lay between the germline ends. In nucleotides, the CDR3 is TGTGCCAGCAGCCCAACGGTGGGCGGTGGCGCCTACAATGAGCAGTTCTTC. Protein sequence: CASSPTVGGGAYNEQFF.

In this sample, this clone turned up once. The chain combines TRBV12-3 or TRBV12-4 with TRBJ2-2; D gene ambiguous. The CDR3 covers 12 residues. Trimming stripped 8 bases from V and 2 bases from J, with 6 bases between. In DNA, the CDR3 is TGTGCCAGCCGCCGTAACACCGGGGAGCTGTTTTTT. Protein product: CASRRNTGELFF.

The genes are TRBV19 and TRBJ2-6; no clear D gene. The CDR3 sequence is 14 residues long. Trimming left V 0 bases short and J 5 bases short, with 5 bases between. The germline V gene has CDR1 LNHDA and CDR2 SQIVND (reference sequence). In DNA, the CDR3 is TGTGCCAGTAGTATAGATCTAAGGGCCAACGTCCTGACTTTC. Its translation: CASSIDLRANVLTF.

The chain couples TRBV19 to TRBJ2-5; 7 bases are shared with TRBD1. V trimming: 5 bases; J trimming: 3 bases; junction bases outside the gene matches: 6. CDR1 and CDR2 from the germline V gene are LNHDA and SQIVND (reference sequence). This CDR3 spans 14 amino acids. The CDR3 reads CASSSPGTEETQYF. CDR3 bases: TGTGCCAGTAGTTCCCCCGGGACAGAAGAGACCCAGTACTTC.

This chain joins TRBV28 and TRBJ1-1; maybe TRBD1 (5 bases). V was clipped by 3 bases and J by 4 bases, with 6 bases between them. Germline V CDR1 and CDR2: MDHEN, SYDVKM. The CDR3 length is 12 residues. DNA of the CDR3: TGTGCCAGCAGTTTTAGGGGCACTGAAGCTTTCTTT. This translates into CASSFRGTEAFF.

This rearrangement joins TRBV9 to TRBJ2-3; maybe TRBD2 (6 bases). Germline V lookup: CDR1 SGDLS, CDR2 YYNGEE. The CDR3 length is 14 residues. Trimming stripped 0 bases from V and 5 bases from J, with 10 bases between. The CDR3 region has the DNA TGTGCCAGCAGCGTAGGGGGGGTTGTAGATACGCAGTATTTT. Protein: CASSVGGVVDTQYF.

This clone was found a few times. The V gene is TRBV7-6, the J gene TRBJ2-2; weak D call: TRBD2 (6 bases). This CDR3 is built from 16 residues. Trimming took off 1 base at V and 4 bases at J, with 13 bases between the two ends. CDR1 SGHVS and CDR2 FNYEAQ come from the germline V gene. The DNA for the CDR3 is TGTGCCAGCAGCTTAGACGGGCTAGCGATCACCGGGGAGCTGTTTTTT. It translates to CASSLDGLAITGELFF. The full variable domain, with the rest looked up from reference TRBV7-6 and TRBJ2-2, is GAGVSQSPRYKVTKRGQDVALRCDPISGHVSLYWYRQALGQGPEFLTYFNYEAQQDKSGLPNDRFSAERPEGSISTLTIQRTEQRDSAMYRCASSLDGLAITGELFFGEGSRLTVL.

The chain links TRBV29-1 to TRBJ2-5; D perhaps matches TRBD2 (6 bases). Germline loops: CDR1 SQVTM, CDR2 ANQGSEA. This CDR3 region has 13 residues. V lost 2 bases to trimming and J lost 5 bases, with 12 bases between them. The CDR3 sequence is CSVERGRWETQYF. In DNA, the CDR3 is TGCAGCGTTGAACGGGGGAGGTGGGAGACCCAGTACTTC.

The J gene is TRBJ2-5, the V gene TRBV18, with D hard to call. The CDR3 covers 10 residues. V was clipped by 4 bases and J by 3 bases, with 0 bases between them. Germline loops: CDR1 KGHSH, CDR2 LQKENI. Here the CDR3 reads CASSQETQYF. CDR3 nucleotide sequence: TGTGCCAGCTCACAAGAGACCCAGTACTTC.

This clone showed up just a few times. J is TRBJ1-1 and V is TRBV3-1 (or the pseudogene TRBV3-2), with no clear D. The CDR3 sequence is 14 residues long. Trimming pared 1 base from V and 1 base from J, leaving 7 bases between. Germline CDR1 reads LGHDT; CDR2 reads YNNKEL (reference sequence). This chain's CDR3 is CASSQGLTNTEAFF. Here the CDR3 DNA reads TGTGCCAGCAGCCAAGGACTCACGAACACTGAAGCTTTCTTT.